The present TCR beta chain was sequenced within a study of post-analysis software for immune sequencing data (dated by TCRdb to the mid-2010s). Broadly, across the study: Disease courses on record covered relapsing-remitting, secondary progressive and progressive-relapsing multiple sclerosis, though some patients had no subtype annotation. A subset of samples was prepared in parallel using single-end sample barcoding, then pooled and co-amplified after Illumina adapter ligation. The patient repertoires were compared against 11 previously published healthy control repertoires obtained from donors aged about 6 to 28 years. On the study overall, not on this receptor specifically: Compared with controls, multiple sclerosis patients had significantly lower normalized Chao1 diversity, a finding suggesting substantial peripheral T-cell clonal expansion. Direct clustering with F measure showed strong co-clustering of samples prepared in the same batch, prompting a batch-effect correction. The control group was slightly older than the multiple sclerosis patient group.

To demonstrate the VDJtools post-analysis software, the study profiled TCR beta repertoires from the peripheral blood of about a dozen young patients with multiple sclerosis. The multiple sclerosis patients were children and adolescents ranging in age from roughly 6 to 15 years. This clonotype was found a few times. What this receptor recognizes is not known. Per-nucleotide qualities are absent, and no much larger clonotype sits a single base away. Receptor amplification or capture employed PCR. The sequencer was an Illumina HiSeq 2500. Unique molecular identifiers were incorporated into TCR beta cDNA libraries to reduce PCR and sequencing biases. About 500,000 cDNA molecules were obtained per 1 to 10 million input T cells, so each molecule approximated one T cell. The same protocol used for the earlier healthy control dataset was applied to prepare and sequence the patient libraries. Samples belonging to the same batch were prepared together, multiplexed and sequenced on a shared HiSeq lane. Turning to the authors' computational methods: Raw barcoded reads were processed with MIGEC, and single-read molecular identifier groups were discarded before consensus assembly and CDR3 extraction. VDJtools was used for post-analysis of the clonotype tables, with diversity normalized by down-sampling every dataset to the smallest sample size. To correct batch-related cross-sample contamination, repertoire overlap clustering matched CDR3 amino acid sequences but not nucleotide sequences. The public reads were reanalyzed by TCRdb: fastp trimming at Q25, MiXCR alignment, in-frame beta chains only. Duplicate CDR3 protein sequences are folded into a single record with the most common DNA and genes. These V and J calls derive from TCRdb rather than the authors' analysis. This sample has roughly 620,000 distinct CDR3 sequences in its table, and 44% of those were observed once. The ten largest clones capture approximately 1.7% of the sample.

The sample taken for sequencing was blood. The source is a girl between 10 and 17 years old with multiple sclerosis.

Here is the DNA: TGTGCCAGCAGCATCGGACAGATCTACGAGCAGTACTTC. This codes for CASSIGQIYEQYF. The rearrangement combines TRBV12-3 or TRBV12-4 with TRBJ2-7, and possibly TRBD1, on 6 matching bases. V gives up 6 bases and J gives up 3 bases, and the segment between their germline ends measures 12 bases. Measured from the cysteine to the phenylalanine, the CDR3 is 13 residues long. Of the read, only the CDR3 DNA is kept; its 39 bases are in frame from base 1.